Below, 16 T cell receptor beta chains from the same sample are listed, as sequenced in a study of blood T cell repertoires in COVID-19. Only in-frame clones appear in the TCRdb table, and some are missing; sequencing was by immunoSEQ multiplex PCR. This table has roughly 240,000 clones, around 90% appearing once. Sequenced input: PBMCs or T cells enriched from blood (not recorded which). Receptors were obtained from a man aged 50 to 60 who had been exposed to COVID-19.

The rearrangement joins TRBV28 to TRBJ1-6; D gene unclear. The ends were cut back, 2 bases at V and 7 bases at J, with 3 bases in the middle. The germline V gene has CDR1 MDHEN and CDR2 SYDVKM. The CDR3 runs to 12 residues. CDR3 residues: CASSLQNSPLHF. CDR3 nucleotide sequence: TGTGCCAGCAGTTTACAGAATTCACCCCTCCACTTT.

The genes are TRBV9 and TRBJ2-6; 8 nucleotides line up with TRBD1. The length of the CDR3 is 15 residues. V lost 1 base and J lost 9; bases outside the gene matches: 6. Per the germline V gene, CDR1 is SGDLS and CDR2 is YYNGEE. CDR3 DNA sequence: TGTGCCAGCAGCGTACAGGGGGCTGGGATCAACGTCCTGACTTTC. Amino acid sequence: CASSVQGAGINVLTF. Full variable domain (missing parts from reference TRBV9 and TRBJ2-6): DSGVTQTPKHLITATGQRVTLRCSPRSGDLSVYWYQQSLDQGLQFLIQYYNGEERAKGNILERFSAQQFPDLHSELNLSSLELGDSALYFCASSVQGAGINVLTFGAGSRLTVL.

The V call is TRBV28, the J call TRBJ2-7, with a possible D match to TRBD1 (6 bases). Per germline, CDR1 MDHEN and CDR2 SYDVKM. This CDR3 region has 14 residues. V gave up 3 bases and J gave up 2 bases, with 11 bases separating them. CDR3 DNA sequence: TGTGCCAGCAGTTTTCTCGGACAGACCTACGAGCAGTACGTC. This gives the protein CASSFLGQTYEQYV.

The rearrangement joins TRBV5-1 to TRBJ1-2, with a weak D call TRBD1 (6 bases). V dropped 0 bases and J dropped 5 bases, with 14 bases sitting between them. CDR1 and CDR2 (germline): SGHRS, YFSETQ. CDR3 length: 15 amino acids. In DNA, the CDR3 is TGCGCCAGCAGCTTGGTAACAGGGCCCCTTTATGGCTACACCTTC. Translation: CASSLVTGPLYGYTF.

This clone was observed a handful of times. V gene TRBV5-6 combines with J gene TRBJ2-7; the D is unclear. The CDR3 totals 11 residues. Trimming took 1 base from V and 7 from J, leaving 6 bases between them. The germline V gene encodes CDR1 SGHDT and CDR2 YYEEEE. For the CDR3, the DNA is TGTGCCAGCAGCTTGTATACAGAGCAGTACTTC. It translates to CASSLYTEQYF.

This rearrangement joins TRBV27 to TRBJ2-5; unclear D gene. Deletions cut 5 bases from V and 0 bases from J, with 7 bases between. The CDR3 extends over 13 amino acids. Germline V lookup: CDR1 MNHEY, CDR2 SMNVEV (reference sequence). The CDR3 reads CASSPLYQETQYF. DNA of the CDR3: TGTGCCAGCAGTCCCCTGTACCAAGAGACCCAGTACTTC.

This chain joins TRBV19 and TRBJ2-7; maybe TRBD2 (7 bases). Trimming cost V 6 bases and J 4 bases, with 19 bases left between them. The CDR3 contains 15 residues. Looked up from germline, CDR1 is LNHDA and CDR2 is SQIVND (reference sequence). Written as DNA, the CDR3 is TGTGCCAGTAGCGACCTACAGGGAGGGCATTACGAGCAGTACTTC. Its protein is CASSDLQGGHYEQYF.

The chain recombines TRBV3-1 (or the pseudogene TRBV3-2) with TRBJ2-1, with D hard to call. Germline V gene sequence: CDR1 LGHDT, CDR2 YNNKEL (reference sequence). V dropped 10 bases and J dropped 6 bases, with 19 bases sitting between them. The CDR3 spans 14 residues. Here the CDR3 reads CATRLLSSGNEQFF. Written as DNA, the CDR3 is TGTGCCACCCGACTCCTCTCGTCGGGCAATGAGCAGTTCTTC.

The rearrangement links TRBV9 to TRBJ1-3; D is possibly TRBD1 (6 bases). The CDR3 loop spans 15 amino acids. V was shortened by 4 bases and J by 0 bases, with 11 bases between the two germline ends. Per germline, CDR1 SGDLS and CDR2 YYNGEE. The CDR3 DNA reads as TGTGCCAGCAGCCCTGTGACAGGCTCTGGAAACACCATATATTTT. It specifies CASSPVTGSGNTIYF.

This chain connects TRBV19 to TRBJ2-3; 9 bases fit TRBD1. CDR3 length: 17 residues. V dropped 1 base and J dropped 4; count of bases not matched to a gene: 9. Per germline, CDR1 LNHDA and CDR2 SQIVND (reference sequence). The CDR3 DNA reads TGTGCCAGTAGTATAGGGAGTGGACAGGGGTTGGCAGATACGCAGTATTTT. The encoded protein is CASSIGSGQGLADTQYF.

V gene TRBV19 combines with J gene TRBJ2-3, with TRBD2 matching over 12 bases. The CDR3 has 14 amino acids. Trimming cost V 6 bases and J 6 bases; bases outside gene matches: 4. Germline V gene lookup returns CDR1 LNHDA and CDR2 SQIVND (reference sequence). CDR3 nucleotide sequence: TGTGCCAGTAGCCTGACTAGCGGGGGCGATACGCAGTATTTT. Amino acid sequence: CASSLTSGGDTQYF.

The CDR3 sequence: CASFEAGGHYGYTF. The CDR3 region has the DNA TGTGCCTCCTTCGAGGCAGGGGGACACTATGGCTACACCTTC. This chain uses TRBV6-5 with TRBJ1-2, with 7 bases matching TRBD1. Germline-derived CDR1 and CDR2 are MNHEY and SVGAGI. CDR3 length: 14 amino acids. V lost 11 bases, J lost 3 bases, and 12 bases stayed unmatched.

The rearrangement links TRBV18 to TRBJ2-7; 8 positions agree with TRBD1. V lost 5 bases and J lost 0; bases outside the gene matches: 6. This CDR3 is 15 amino acids long. Germline CDR1 is KGHSH and CDR2 is LQKENI. Written as DNA, the CDR3 is TGTGCCAGCTCATGGAGCCAGGGGGCCTCCTACGAGCAGTACGTC. Amino acids: CASSWSQGASYEQYV.

This clone was seen only a few times. The chain carries TRBV6-4 and TRBJ2-3; 7 bases are shared with TRBD2. The CDR3 has 16 residues. Germline CDR1 reads MRHNA; CDR2 reads SNTAGT. Trimming removed 2 bases from V and 0 bases from J; junction bases left unmatched: 5. CDR3 in DNA: TGTGCCAGCAGTGACAAAGGGCGGGAGAGCACAGATACGCAGTATTTT. This gives the protein CASSDKGRESTDTQYF.

This chain connects TRBV7-2 to TRBJ1-6; 9 nucleotides line up with TRBD1. Germline CDR1 SGHTA, CDR2 FQGNSA. V shed 0 bases and J 7 bases; nucleotides not matched to a gene: 10. There are 18 residues in the CDR3. The CDR3 spells CASSLANVQGATNSPLHF. The CDR3 region has the DNA TGTGCCAGCAGCTTAGCCAACGTACAGGGGGCTACCAATTCACCCCTCCACTTT.

The V call is TRBV11-3, the J call TRBJ2-1, with a tentative D call TRBD1 (6 bases). Germline V lookup: CDR1 SGHNT, CDR2 YENEEA. V gave up 8 bases and J gave up 7 bases, with 21 bases separating them. The CDR3 is 15 amino acids. CDR3 coding DNA: TGTGCCAGCGGCCTGGACAGTGCGGTCTCGAATGAGCAGTTCTTC. Protein product: CASGLDSAVSNEQFF.